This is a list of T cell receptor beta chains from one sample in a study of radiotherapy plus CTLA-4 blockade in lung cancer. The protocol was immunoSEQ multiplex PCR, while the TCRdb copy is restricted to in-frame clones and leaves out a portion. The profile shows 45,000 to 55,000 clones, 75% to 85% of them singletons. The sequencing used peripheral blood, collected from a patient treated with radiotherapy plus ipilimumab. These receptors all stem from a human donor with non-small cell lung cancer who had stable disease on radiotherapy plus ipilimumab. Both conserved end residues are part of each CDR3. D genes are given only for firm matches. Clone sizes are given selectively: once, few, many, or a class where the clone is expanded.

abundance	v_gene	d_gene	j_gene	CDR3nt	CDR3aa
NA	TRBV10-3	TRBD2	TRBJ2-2	TGTGCCATCAGTGGGCGGACTAGCGGGAGTGGGGAGCTGTTTTTT	CAISGRTSGSGELFF
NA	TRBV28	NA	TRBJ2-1	TGTGCCAGCAGTTTAGCACAGGCGCGAGGCAATGAGCAGTTCTTC	CASSLAQARGNEQFF
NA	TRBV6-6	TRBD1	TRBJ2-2	TGTGCCAGCAGTTACTCGGGCAGGGGGTTCGGGGAGCTGTTTTTT	CASSYSGRGFGELFF
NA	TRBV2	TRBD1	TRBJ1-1	TGTGCCAGCAGTGTCGTCAAGGGGGCCACTGAAGCTTTCTTT	CASSVVKGATEAFF
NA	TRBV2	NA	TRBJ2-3	TGTGCCAGCAACACGGGAGCGGCCACAGATACGCAGTATTTT	CASNTGAATDTQYF
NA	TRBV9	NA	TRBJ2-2	TGTGCCAGCAGCGACCGACGGGGAAACACCGGGGAGCTGTTTTTT	CASSDRRGNTGELFF
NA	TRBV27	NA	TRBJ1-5	TGTGCCAGCAGTTTATCCGGGGGGCACAATCAGCCCCAGCATTTT	CASSLSGGHNQPQHF
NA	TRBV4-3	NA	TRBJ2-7	TGCGCCAGCAGCCAAGATGCGGACATCCCTTACGAGCAGTACTTC	CASSQDADIPYEQYF
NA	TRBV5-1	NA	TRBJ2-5	TGCGCCAGCAGCTTGAACGGGAGAGCAGAGACCCAGTACTTC	CASSLNGRAETQYF
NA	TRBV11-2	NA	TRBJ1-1	TGTGCCAGCAGCCAGGGGCGAGGCACTGAAGCTTTCTTT	CASSQGRGTEAFF
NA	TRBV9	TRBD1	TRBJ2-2	TGTGCCAGCAGCGTGACAGGGAGTTCCGGGGAGCTGTTTTTT	CASSVTGSSGELFF
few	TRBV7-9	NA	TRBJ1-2	TGTGCCAGCAGCCCAGAAGGCAGGGTTCGAGGCTATGGCTACACCTTC	CASSPEGRVRGYGYTF
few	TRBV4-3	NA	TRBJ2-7	TGCGCCAGCAGCCAAGGAGGCGGGACCTACTCCTACGAGCAGTACTTC	CASSQGGGTYSYEQYF
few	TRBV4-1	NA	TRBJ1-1	TGCGCCAGCAGCCAAGATAAGTACGGACTCATGAACACTGAAGCTTTCTTT	CASSQDKYGLMNTEAFF
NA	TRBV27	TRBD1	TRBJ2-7	TGTGCCAGCAGTTTAGCGTCAGGGGGAAACTACGAGCAGTACTTC	CASSLASGGNYEQYF
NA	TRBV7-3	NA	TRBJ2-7	TGTGCCAGCAGCTCCGGAGAACCCTACGAGCAGTACTTC	CASSSGEPYEQYF
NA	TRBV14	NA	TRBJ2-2	TGTGCCAGCAGCCAAGGTATCGTCGGGGAGCTGTTTTTT	CASSQGIVGELFF
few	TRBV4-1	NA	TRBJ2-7	TGCGCCAGCAGCCAACAAGCCGACGGACATGTACACTTC	CASSQQADGHVHF
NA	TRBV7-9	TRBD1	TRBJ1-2	TGTGCCAGCAGCTCGACATATGGGACAGAGAACTATGGCTACACCTTC	CASSSTYGTENYGYTF
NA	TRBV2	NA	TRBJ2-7	TGTGCCAGCAGTGAATACAGGGATGAGACAAGGCAGTACTTC	CASSEYRDETRQYF
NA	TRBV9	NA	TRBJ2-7	TGTGCCAGCAGCGTTGCAGGGGAGATGTCCTACGAGCAGTACTTC	CASSVAGEMSYEQYF
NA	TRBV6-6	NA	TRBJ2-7	TGTGCCAGCACCTACGGCGGCAGGGGCCGTTACGAGCAGTACTTC	CASTYGGRGRYEQYF
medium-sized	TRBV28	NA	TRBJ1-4	TGTGCCAGCAGTTTATTAGGGAGGGGGAGTGAAAAACTGTTTTTT	CASSLLGRGSEKLFF
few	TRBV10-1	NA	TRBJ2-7	TGCGCCAGCAGTGTGGCAGGTGAATCCTACGAGCAGTACTTC	CASSVAGESYEQYF
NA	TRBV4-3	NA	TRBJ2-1	TGCGCCAGCAGCCATAACCAGGGTAATGAGCAGTTCTTC	CASSHNQGNEQFF
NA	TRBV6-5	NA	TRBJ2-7	TGTGCCAGCAGTGCGGACCGGGACACAGGCTACGAGCAGTACTTC	CASSADRDTGYEQYF
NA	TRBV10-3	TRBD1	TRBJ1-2	TGTGCCATCAGACCCCGACAACTGAGAACAGGGGGGAATGGCTACACCTTC	CAIRPRQLRTGGNGYTF
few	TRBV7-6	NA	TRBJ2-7	TGTGCCAGCAGCCCAGAACCAGGGTTCGAGCAGTACTTC	CASSPEPGFEQYF
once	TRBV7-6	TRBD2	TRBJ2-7	TGTGCCAGCAGCTTGAATAGCGGGAGGGCCCAGGGAGACGAGCAGTACTTC	CASSLNSGRAQGDEQYF
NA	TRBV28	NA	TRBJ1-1	TGTGCCAGCAGTTTAAGTGAGGGAGGGAGATCCGTTGAAGCTTTCTTT	CASSLSEGGRSVEAFF
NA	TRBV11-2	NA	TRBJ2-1	TGTGCCAGCAGCTTAGCGGGATATTACAATGAGCAGTTCTTC	CASSLAGYYNEQFF
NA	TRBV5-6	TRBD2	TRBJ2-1	TGTGCCAGCAGTGGGCTAGCGGGAGGGCCCTACAATGAGCAGTTCTTC	CASSGLAGGPYNEQFF
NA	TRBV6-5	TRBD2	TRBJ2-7	TGTGCCAGCAGTTACTCGGGCGGGGGGACCTACGAGCAGTACTTC	CASSYSGGGTYEQYF
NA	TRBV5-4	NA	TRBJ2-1	TGTGCCAGCAGCATCGACATAAGCTCCTACAATGAGCAGTTCTTC	CASSIDISSYNEQFF
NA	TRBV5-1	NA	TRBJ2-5	TGCGCCAGCAGCTTGGACGGTTCCCAAGAGACCCAGTACTTC	CASSLDGSQETQYF